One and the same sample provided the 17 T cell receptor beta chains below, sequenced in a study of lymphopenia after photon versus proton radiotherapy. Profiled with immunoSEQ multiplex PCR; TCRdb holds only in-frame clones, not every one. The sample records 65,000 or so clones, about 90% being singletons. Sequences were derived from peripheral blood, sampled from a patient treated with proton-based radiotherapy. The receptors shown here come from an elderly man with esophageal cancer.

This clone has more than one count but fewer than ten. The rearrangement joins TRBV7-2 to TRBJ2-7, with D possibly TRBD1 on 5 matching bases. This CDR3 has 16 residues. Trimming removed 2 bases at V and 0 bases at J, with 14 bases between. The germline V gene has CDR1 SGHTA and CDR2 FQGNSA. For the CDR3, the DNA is TGTGCCAGCAGCTTAAGGGTCCAGGGAAGCTCCTACGAGCAGTACTTC. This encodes CASSLRVQGSSYEQYF.

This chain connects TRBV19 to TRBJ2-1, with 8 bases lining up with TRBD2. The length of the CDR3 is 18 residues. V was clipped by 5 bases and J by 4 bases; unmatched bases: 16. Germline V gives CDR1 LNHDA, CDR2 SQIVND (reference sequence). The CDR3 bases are TGTGCCAGTAGTTCGTACCGCTCGGGGGGGTCCTTGTACAATGAGCAGTTCTTC. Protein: CASSSYRSGGSLYNEQFF.

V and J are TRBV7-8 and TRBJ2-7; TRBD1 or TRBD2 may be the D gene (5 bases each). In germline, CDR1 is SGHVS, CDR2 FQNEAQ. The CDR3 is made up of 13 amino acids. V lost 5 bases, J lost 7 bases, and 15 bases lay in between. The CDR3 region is CASSTPGPTEQYF. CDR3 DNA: TGTGCCAGCAGCACGCCGGGACCCACAGAGCAGTACTTC.

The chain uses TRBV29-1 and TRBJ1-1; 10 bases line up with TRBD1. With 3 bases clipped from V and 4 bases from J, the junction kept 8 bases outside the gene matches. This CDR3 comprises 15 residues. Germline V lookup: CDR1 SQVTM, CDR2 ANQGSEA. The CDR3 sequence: CSVEGVGQGTTEAFF. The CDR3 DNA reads TGCAGCGTTGAGGGGGTGGGACAGGGGACCACTGAAGCTTTCTTT.

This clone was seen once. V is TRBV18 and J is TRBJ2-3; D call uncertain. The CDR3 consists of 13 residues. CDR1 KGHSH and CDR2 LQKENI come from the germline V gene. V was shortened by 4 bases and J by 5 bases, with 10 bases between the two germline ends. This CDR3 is CASSLREGDTQYF. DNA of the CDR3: TGTGCCAGCTCACTTCGCGAAGGAGATACGCAGTATTTT.

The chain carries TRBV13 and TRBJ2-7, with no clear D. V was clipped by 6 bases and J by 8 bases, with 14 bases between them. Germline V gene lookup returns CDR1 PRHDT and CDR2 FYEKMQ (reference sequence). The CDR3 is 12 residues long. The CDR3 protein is CASSWTHVKQYF. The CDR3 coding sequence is TGTGCCAGCAGTTGGACGCATGTCAAGCAGTACTTC.

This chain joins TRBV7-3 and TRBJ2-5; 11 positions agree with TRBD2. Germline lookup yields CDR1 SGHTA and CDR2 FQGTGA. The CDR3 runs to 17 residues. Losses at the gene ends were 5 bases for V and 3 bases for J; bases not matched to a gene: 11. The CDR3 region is CASSLQGASGGKETQYF. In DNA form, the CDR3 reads TGTGCCAGCAGCCTCCAAGGGGCTAGCGGGGGGAAAGAGACCCAGTACTTC. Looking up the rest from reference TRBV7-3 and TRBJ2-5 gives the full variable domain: GAGVSQTPSNKVTEKGKYVELRCDPISGHTALYWYRQSLGQGPEFLIYFQGTGAADDSGLPNDRFFAVRPEGSVSTLKIQRTERGDSAVYLCASSLQGASGGKETQYFGPGTRLLVL.

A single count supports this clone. CDR3 loop: CASSINPSGVQETQYF. CDR3 in DNA: TGTGCCAGTAGTATAAACCCTAGCGGGGTCCAAGAGACCCAGTACTTC. The rearrangement uses TRBV19 and TRBJ2-5; TRBD2 agrees at 9 bases. CDR3 size: 16 residues. Per the germline V gene, CDR1 is LNHDA and CDR2 is SQIVND (reference sequence). V lost 2 bases, J lost 1 base, and 5 bases stayed unmatched.

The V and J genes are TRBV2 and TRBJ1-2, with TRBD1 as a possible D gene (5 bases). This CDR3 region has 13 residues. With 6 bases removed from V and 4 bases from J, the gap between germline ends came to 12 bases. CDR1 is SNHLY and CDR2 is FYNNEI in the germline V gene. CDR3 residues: CASRWGGSYGYTF. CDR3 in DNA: TGTGCCAGCAGATGGGGGGGTTCCTATGGCTACACCTTC.

The CDR3 is CASSLGQAHSTDTQYF. For the CDR3, the DNA is TGTGCCAGCAGCTTAGGCCAGGCCCATAGCACAGATACGCAGTATTTT. The J gene is TRBJ2-3, the V gene TRBV11-2; unclear D gene. This CDR3 has 16 residues. CDR1 is SGHAT and CDR2 is FQNNGV in the germline V gene. Trimming took off 1 base at V and 0 bases at J, with 11 bases between the two ends.

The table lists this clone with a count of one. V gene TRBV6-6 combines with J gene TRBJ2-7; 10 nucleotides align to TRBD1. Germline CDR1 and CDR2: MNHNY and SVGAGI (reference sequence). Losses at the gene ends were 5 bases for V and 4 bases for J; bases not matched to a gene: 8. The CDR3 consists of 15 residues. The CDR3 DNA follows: TGTGCCAGCAGTAAGGCCGGGACAGGGGTTTACGAGCAGTACTTC. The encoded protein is CASSKAGTGVYEQYF.

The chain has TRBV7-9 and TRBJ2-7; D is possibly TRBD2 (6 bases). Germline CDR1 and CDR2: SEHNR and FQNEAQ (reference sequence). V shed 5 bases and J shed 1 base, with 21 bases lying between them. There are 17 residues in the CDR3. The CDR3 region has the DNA TGTGCCAGCAGCCCTAGTGGTATCGGGGGAGGATCCTACGAGCAGTACTTC. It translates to CASSPSGIGGGSYEQYF.

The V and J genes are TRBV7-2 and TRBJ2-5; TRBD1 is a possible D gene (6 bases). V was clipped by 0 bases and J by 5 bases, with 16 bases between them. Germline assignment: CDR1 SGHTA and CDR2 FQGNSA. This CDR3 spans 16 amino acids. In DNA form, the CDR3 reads TGTGCCAGCAGCTTAGCGCCCCCGACCCAGGGGGAGACCCAGTACTTC. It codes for CASSLAPPTQGETQYF.

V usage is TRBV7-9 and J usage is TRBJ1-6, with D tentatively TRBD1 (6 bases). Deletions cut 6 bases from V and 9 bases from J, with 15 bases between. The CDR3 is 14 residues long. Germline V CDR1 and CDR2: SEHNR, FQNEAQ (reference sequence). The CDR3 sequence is CASSMWTVGSPLHF. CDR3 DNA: TGTGCCAGCAGTATGTGGACAGTGGGTTCACCCCTCCACTTT.

CDR3 sequence: CASSLGMGTEQFF. CDR3 sequence (DNA): TGTGCCAGCAGCTTAGGAATGGGGACAGAGCAGTTCTTC. The chain couples TRBV13 to TRBJ2-1, with D possibly TRBD1 on 6 matching bases. CDR1 is PRHDT, CDR2 FYEKMQ, per germline (reference sequence). Trimming left V 0 bases short and J 10 bases short, with 10 bases between. The CDR3 covers 13 residues.

The CDR3 reads CASSQAGTTNYEQYF. As DNA, the CDR3 is TGTGCCAGCAGCCAGGCCGGGACTACCAACTACGAGCAGTACTTC. V and J are TRBV7-2 and TRBJ2-7, with 7 bases matching TRBD2. V lost 5 bases and J lost 3; bases outside the gene matches: 10. The CDR3 length is 15 residues. Germline V gives CDR1 SGHTA, CDR2 FQGNSA.

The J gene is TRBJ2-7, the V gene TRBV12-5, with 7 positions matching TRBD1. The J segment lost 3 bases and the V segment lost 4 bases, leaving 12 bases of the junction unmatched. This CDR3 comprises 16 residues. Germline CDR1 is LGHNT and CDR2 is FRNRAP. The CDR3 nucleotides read TGTGCTAGTGGTTCTTCCCCGGGACAGATAGGCTACGAGCAGTACTTC. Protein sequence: CASGSSPGQIGYEQYF.